This TCR beta chain was recovered during a study of shared clonotypes between healthy human individuals. Study results and limitations: In this cohort, only blood was sampled, and tissue repertoires likely differ. Generally, naive subsets came out with larger estimated richness than memory subsets.

The length of the CDR3 is 14 residues. V gave up 0 bases and J gave up 8 bases, with 12 bases separating them. Per the germline V gene, CDR1 is SGHRS and CDR2 is YFSETQ. Produced via immunoSEQ multiplex PCR; TCRdb's table is partial and in-frame only. The sample records about 2.4 million clones, 93% being singletons. In regard to this clone: Its cognate antigen is unknown.

Caucasian adults residing in Nashville, Tennessee made up all the donors. This clonotype was sampled from a man younger than 35 in good health. Some clones in this sample may be carry-over from other donors' samples. Source material: naive CD4+ T cells from PBMCs. Indicated subset: CD45RA+ positively selected. V is TRBV5-1 and J is TRBJ2-4; D might be TRBD2 (6 bases). The CDR3 reads CASSLADPGDIQYF. The CDR3 bases are TGCGCCAGCAGCTTGGCGGACCCGGGGGACATTCAGTACTTC. The complete variable domain, with remaining parts taken from reference TRBV5-1 and TRBJ2-4, reads KAGVTQTPRYLIKTRGQQVTLSCSPISGHRSVSWYQQTPGQGLQFLFEYFSETQRNKGNFPGRFSGRQFSNSRSEMNVSTLELGDSALYLCASSLADPGDIQYFGAGTRLSVL.